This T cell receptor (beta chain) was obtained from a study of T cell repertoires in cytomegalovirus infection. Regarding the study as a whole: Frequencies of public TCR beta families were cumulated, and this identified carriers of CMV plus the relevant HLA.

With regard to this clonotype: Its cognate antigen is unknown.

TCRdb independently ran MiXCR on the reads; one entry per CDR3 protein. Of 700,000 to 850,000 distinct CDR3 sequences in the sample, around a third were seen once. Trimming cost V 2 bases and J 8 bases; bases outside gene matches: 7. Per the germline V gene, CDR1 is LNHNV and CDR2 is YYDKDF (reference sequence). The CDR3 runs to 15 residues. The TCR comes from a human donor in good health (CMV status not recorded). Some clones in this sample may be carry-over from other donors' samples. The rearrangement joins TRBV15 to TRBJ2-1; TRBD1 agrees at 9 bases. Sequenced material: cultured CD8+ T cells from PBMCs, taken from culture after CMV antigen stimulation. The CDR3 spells CATSRQGQGIYEQFF. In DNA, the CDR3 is TGTGCCACCAGCAGACAGGGACAGGGCATCTATGAGCAGTTCTTC.